The present TCR beta chain was sequenced within a study of high-grade serous ovarian cancer treatment subgroups. Study results and caveats: Same-patient tumor repertoires overlapped at about 0.095 to 0.85; different patients barely overlapped.

Repertoires were generated with immunoSEQ multiplex PCR, while TCRdb's copy carries only in-frame clones and drops some. Here the sample spans under 30,000 clones, about 86% being singletons. Tumor samples were taken before definitive surgery or chemotherapy. The germline V gene encodes CDR1 SGHNT and CDR2 YYREEE (reference sequence). This CDR3 is built from 14 residues. V shed 6 bases, J shed 6 bases, and the junction held 9 bases outside the gene matches. With respect to this clone: Its antigen is unidentified.

Input material: tumor tissue. This receptor was obtained from a human donor with high-grade serous ovarian cancer. The chain couples TRBV5-4 to TRBJ2-1, with 7 positions matching TRBD2. DNA for the CDR3: TGTGCCAGCACCCGGTCGGGAGGACGCAATGAGCAGTTCTTC. Protein product: CASTRSGGRNEQFF.